Listed here are 13 T cell receptor beta chains from one sample, sequenced in a study of shared clonotypes between healthy human individuals. Profiled with immunoSEQ multiplex PCR; TCRdb holds only in-frame clones, not every one. The table has about 1 million clones, more than 60% seen once; the top ten hold approximately 1.5%. Sequencing used memory CD4+ T cells sorted from blood. Subset meaning: CD45RA-negative fraction. These receptors all stem from a young man in good health.

The chain joins TRBV30 to TRBJ1-4; D not certain. V was trimmed by 4 bases and J by 7 bases, leaving 13 bases between them. Germline assignment: CDR1 GTSNPN and CDR2 SVGIG (reference sequence). This CDR3 region has 13 residues. Written as DNA, the CDR3 is TGTGCCTGGAACGGGAACCTGGGTGAAAAACTGTTTTTT. Its protein product is CAWNGNLGEKLFF.

The J gene is TRBJ2-5, the V gene TRBV10-1, with D hard to call. Germline values: CDR1 WNHNN, CDR2 SYGVQD (reference sequence). V was trimmed by 3 bases and J by 5 bases, leaving 13 bases between them. The CDR3 runs 14 residues. CDR3: CASSDGSKWETQYF. For the CDR3, the DNA is TGCGCCAGCAGTGATGGGTCTAAATGGGAGACCCAGTACTTC.

This chain joins TRBV2 and TRBJ2-7; 9 bases align to TRBD2. The CDR3 is 14 residues long. V shed 6 bases and J 0 bases; nucleotides not matched to a gene: 3. Germline CDR1 and CDR2: SNHLY and FYNNEI. This CDR3 reads CASRRTSDSYEQYF. CDR3 nucleotide sequence: TGTGCCAGCAGACGGACTAGCGACTCCTACGAGCAGTACTTC.

V and J are TRBV5-1 and TRBJ2-5; D is ambiguous. CDR3 size: 12 residues. The germline CDR1 and CDR2 sequences are SGHRS and YFSETQ. V was cut by 0 bases and J by 5 bases, with 5 bases left in between. In nucleotides, the CDR3 is TGCGCCAGCAGCTTGGAGCCGGAGACCCAGTACTTC. This translates into CASSLEPETQYF. The entire variable domain, with the rest obtained from reference TRBV5-1 and TRBJ2-5, is as follows: KAGVTQTPRYLIKTRGQQVTLSCSPISGHRSVSWYQQTPGQGLQFLFEYFSETQRNKGNFPGRFSGRQFSNSRSEMNVSTLELGDSALYLCASSLEPETQYFGPGTRLLVL.

This clone was seen a single time. The genes are TRBV5-4 and TRBJ1-2, with 7 nucleotides matching TRBD1. The germline V gene encodes CDR1 SGHNT and CDR2 YYREEE (reference sequence). The junction had 6 bases not matched to a gene; V was cut back by 7 bases and J by 0 bases. The CDR3 consists of 14 residues. The CDR3 coding sequence is TGTGCCAGCGGCTCACAGGGGACTAACTATGGCTACACCTTC. The encoded protein is CASGSQGTNYGYTF. The variable domain in full, with the rest retrieved from reference TRBV5-4 and TRBJ1-2, is ETGVTQSPTHLIKTRGQQVTLRCSSQSGHNTVSWYQQALGQGPQFIFQYYREEENGRGNFPPRFSGLQFPNYSSELNVNALELDDSALYLCASGSQGTNYGYTFGSGTRLTVV.

This clone was counted ten times or more. V usage is TRBV6-6 and J usage is TRBJ1-1; D is uncertain. CDR1 is MNHNY, CDR2 SVGAGI, per germline (reference sequence). V lost 2 bases and J 0 bases, leaving 10 bases between the germline ends. CDR3 size: 15 residues. The CDR3 DNA sequence: TGTGCCAGCAGTTACCAGAGTAGTATGAACACTGAAGCTTTCTTT. This sequence encodes CASSYQSSMNTEAFF.

V is TRBV6-5 and J is TRBJ2-5; D remains ambiguous. The CDR3 loop spans 15 amino acids. The V gene lost 5 bases and the J gene lost 5 bases, with 18 bases spanning the gap. Germline V gene sequence: CDR1 MNHEY, CDR2 SVGAGI. CDR3 loop: CASSSLGFERETQYF. The CDR3 DNA follows: TGTGCCAGCAGTAGCCTGGGATTCGAACGGGAGACCCAGTACTTC.

Only one count was recorded for this clone. The rearrangement joins TRBV6-1 to TRBJ1-1; 7 bases map to TRBD1. The V and J ends lost 6 bases and 3 bases, in that order; junction bases with no gene match: 10. The germline gives CDR1 MNHNS, CDR2 SASEGT. CDR3 length: 15 residues. CDR3 residues: CASRPTQQGHTEAFF. CDR3 coding DNA: TGTGCCAGCAGGCCAACTCAACAGGGGCACACTGAAGCTTTCTTT.

The chain is built from TRBV30 and TRBJ2-7; TRBD2 matches at 13 bases. Germline trimming cut 5 bases from V and 10 bases from J; bases unmatched to any gene: 5. The CDR3 covers 12 residues. Germline values: CDR1 GTSNPN, CDR2 SVGIG (reference sequence). CDR3 sequence: CAWQWTSGSQYF. The CDR3 DNA follows: TGTGCCTGGCAGTGGACTAGCGGGAGTCAGTACTTC.

The genes are TRBV30 and TRBJ1-5; 7 nucleotides align to TRBD1. The V gene end was trimmed by 2 bases and the J gene end by 2 bases; junction bases not matched to a gene: 9. CDR1 GTSNPN and CDR2 SVGIG come from the germline V gene (reference sequence). This CDR3 has 16 residues. CDR3 sequence reads: CAWSPRQGGGNQPQHF. The CDR3 nucleotides are TGTGCCTGGAGTCCCCGACAGGGAGGGGGCAATCAGCCCCAGCATTTT.

This clone has a handful of counts. The chain carries TRBV4-1 and TRBJ2-1, with D uncertain. V dropped 2 bases and J dropped 4 bases, with 6 bases sitting between them. Germline-derived CDR1 and CDR2 are MGHRA and YSYEKL. The CDR3 sequence is 13 residues long. Written as DNA, the CDR3 is TGCGCCAGCAGCCAAACTCCATACAATGAGCAGTTCTTC. It yields the protein CASSQTPYNEQFF.

This clone is a singleton in its sample. This sequence joins TRBV11-2 and TRBJ2-1, with 10 bases lining up with TRBD2. The CDR3 is made up of 15 amino acids. V dropped 4 bases and J dropped 9; count of bases not matched to a gene: 9. Per germline, CDR1 SGHAT and CDR2 FQNNGV. For the CDR3, the DNA is TGTGCCAGCAGCTCCCGTCTAGCGGGAGCTGGTGAGCAGTTCTTC. It is translated as CASSSRLAGAGEQFF. Full variable domain (missing parts from reference TRBV11-2 and TRBJ2-1): EAGVAQSPRYKIIEKRQSVAFWCNPISGHATLYWYQQILGQGPKLLIQFQNNGVVDDSQLPKDRFSAERLKGVDSTLKIQPAKLEDSAVYLCASSSRLAGAGEQFFGPGTRLTVL.

The chain uses TRBV6-5 and TRBJ1-1; 9 bases are a match to TRBD1. Germline V gene sequence: CDR1 MNHEY, CDR2 SVGAGI. Trimming removed 2 bases from V and 6 bases from J; junction bases left unmatched: 10. The CDR3 has 16 residues. DNA for the CDR3: TGTGCCAGCAGTTACACCTCACAGGGGGCGGGCGCTGAAGCTTTCTTT. Amino acid sequence: CASSYTSQGAGAEAFF.